These T cell receptor beta chains were read from a single sample in a study of cytomegalovirus exposure and HLA in healthy donors. Only in-frame clones appear in the TCRdb table, and some are missing; sequencing was by immunoSEQ multiplex PCR. The sample consists of fewer than 120,000 clones, roughly nine tenths of them appearing once. Sample: PBMCs. The receptor set was obtained from a woman aged 18-29 years in good health and CMV-seronegative. Both conserved end residues are part of each CDR3. Each record gives: D gene, V gene, clone size, J gene, CDR3 DNA, CDR3 protein. D genes are given only for firm matches. Only some rows state a clone size, as once, few, many or a class for expanded clones.

TRBD1	TRBV28	-	TRBJ1-2	TGTGCCAGCAGTTTACAGGGGGATTATGGCTACACCTTC	CASSLQGDYGYTF
-	TRBV5-5	-	TRBJ2-7	TGTGCCAGCAGCGCCTTTGGGGCCAGCTCCTACGAGCAGTACTTC	CASSAFGASSYEQYF
TRBD2	TRBV29-1	-	TRBJ2-7	TGCAGCGTTGGAAGCTACGCGGGGGGAGATCTCTACGAGCAGTACTTC	CSVGSYAGGDLYEQYF
-	TRBV7-3	-	TRBJ2-2	TGTGCCAGCAGCTTTCAACCGACATCGAACACCGGGGAGCTGTTTTTT	CASSFQPTSNTGELFF
TRBD1	TRBV28	-	TRBJ1-2	TGTGCCAGCAGTCCACAGGGGGCGCGAGCTGGCTACACCTTC	CASSPQGARAGYTF
TRBD2	TRBV7-2	-	TRBJ2-7	TGTGCCAGCAGCTTAGAGGGGGGTCTAGCGGGAGGGGACGAGCAGTACTTC	CASSLEGGLAGGDEQYF
-	TRBV28	few	TRBJ2-7	TGTGCCAGCAGGAAGGGGGCCTACGAGCAGTACTTC	CASRKGAYEQYF
-	TRBV5-6	-	TRBJ1-5	TGTGCCAGCAGCTGGGGGGGCGCCGGCAATCAGCCCCAGCATTTT	CASSWGGAGNQPQHF
-	TRBV5-6	-	TRBJ1-1	TGTGCCAGCAGCTTGTTTGGACAGAACACTGAAGCTTTCTTT	CASSLFGQNTEAFF
-	TRBV6-6	-	TRBJ1-5	TGTGCCAGCAGTCGCCCTCAGACATCTGCTAATCAGCCCCAGCATTTT	CASSRPQTSANQPQHF
-	TRBV9	-	TRBJ2-2	TGTGCCAGCAGCGTAGGCGGGGACACCGGGGAGCTGTTTTTT	CASSVGGDTGELFF
-	TRBV18	-	TRBJ1-3	TGTGCCAGCTCATCTTCCAGGGGTCTCTCTGGAAACACCATATATTTT	CASSSSRGLSGNTIYF
TRBD1	TRBV4-3	few	TRBJ1-2	TGCGCCAGCAGCGCTCCGGGACAGCCTAGCTATGGCTACACCTTC	CASSAPGQPSYGYTF
-	TRBV5-4	-	TRBJ1-1	TGTGCCAGCAGCTTGGACAGTAAAGCTTTCTTT	CASSLDSKAFF
TRBD2	TRBV4-1	-	TRBJ2-7	TGCGCCAGCAGCCAACGGGGTGACGTTCCGGGGGGGCAATACGAGCAGTACTTC	CASSQRGDVPGGQYEQYF
-	TRBV4-2	-	TRBJ2-3	TGTGCCAGCAGCCAAGATCTGAGTAGCTTGAATACGCAGTATTTT	CASSQDLSSLNTQYF
TRBD1	TRBV4-3	-	TRBJ2-4	TGCGCCAGCAGCCAAGCGAGGCAGGGGGAAAACATTCAGTACTTC	CASSQARQGENIQYF
TRBD1	TRBV4-3	-	TRBJ2-1	TGCGCCAGCAGCGAAGGACAGGGGTCCCACAATGAGCAGTTCTTC	CASSEGQGSHNEQFF
TRBD1	TRBV5-5	-	TRBJ1-5	TGTGCCAGCAGCTTGGGACAGGGCAACAATCAGCCCCAGCATTTT	CASSLGQGNNQPQHF
TRBD1	TRBV5-8	-	TRBJ1-5	TGTGCCAGCAGCATCGGGACAGGGGTTAATCAGCCCCAGCATTTT	CASSIGTGVNQPQHF
TRBD2	TRBV9	-	TRBJ2-1	TGTGCCAGCAGCGTATGGGGGGGAGACTTGAGGAACAATGAGCAGTTCTTC	CASSVWGGDLRNNEQFF
-	TRBV5-1	-	TRBJ2-7	TGCGCCAGCAGCTTGGCGAGCTCCTACGAGCAGTACTTC	CASSLASSYEQYF
-	TRBV7-6	-	TRBJ2-7	TGTGCCAGCAGCTTAGAAGCCCCCTACGAGCAGTACTTC	CASSLEAPYEQYF
-	TRBV4-3	-	TRBJ1-2	TGCGCCAGCAGCCAAGACGCGGGGAGTGGCTATGGCTACACCTTC	CASSQDAGSGYGYTF
TRBD1	TRBV28	once	TRBJ2-7	TGTGCCAGCAGTTTTTCGGGACAGGGCTCCGAGCAGTACTTC	CASSFSGQGSEQYF
-	TRBV7-2	-	TRBJ1-1	TGTGCCAGCAGCTTATTAGTGTCCACTGAAGCTTTCTTT	CASSLLVSTEAFF
TRBD1	TRBV7-9	few	TRBJ1-2	TGTGCCAGCAGCGGTACGAACTCGGGACAGGGGTATGGCTACACCTTC	CASSGTNSGQGYGYTF
TRBD1	TRBV9	-	TRBJ1-2	TGTGCCAGCAGCGTCTCGGGACAGGGGAAGATATATGGCTACACCTTC	CASSVSGQGKIYGYTF
-	TRBV5-4	-	TRBJ2-7	TGTGCCAGCAGCACGGGGACAGCCGGGAGCTACGAGCAGTACTTC	CASSTGTAGSYEQYF
-	TRBV19	-	TRBJ2-3	TGTGCCAGTAGTCCCTCTTATACTAGCACAGATACGCAGTATTTT	CASSPSYTSTDTQYF
TRBD2	TRBV9	-	TRBJ2-3	TGTGCCAGCACCCCAGGGACTATGACAGATACGCAGTATTTT	CASTPGTMTDTQYF